These T cell receptor beta chains were read from a single sample in a study of CD8+CD57+ T cells in acquired aplastic anemia. Each CDR3 protein is one row after TCRdb ran MiXCR on the reads. The table shows approximately 300,000 distinct CDR3 sequences, with under 65% occurring only once. The sample taken for sequencing was sorted CD4+, CD8+, or CD8+CD57+ T cells (not recorded which) from PBMCs. All receptors derive from a human donor with aplastic anemia. The CDR3 runs from the conserved cysteine through the conserved F or W. The D gene is left open where the match is weak. For some rows the clone size is stated as once, few or many, or as a class when expanded; others skip it.

>.|TRBJ1-4|TRBV7-9|few
CASLRGENEKLFF
TGTGCCAGCCTTAGGGGCGAAAATGAAAAACTGTTTTTT
>.|TRBJ2-7|TRBV7-9|.
CASSSSPREPAYEQYF
TGTGCCAGCAGCTCGTCACCCAGGGAGCCGGCCTACGAGCAGTACTTC
>TRBD1|TRBJ2-5|TRBV7-6|.
CASSLSGQKETQYF
TGTGCCAGCAGCTTATCGGGACAGAAAGAGACCCAGTACTTC
>.|TRBJ1-2|TRBV29-1|.
CSVDPFDGYTF
TGCAGCGTTGATCCGTTCGATGGCTACACCTTC
>.|TRBJ1-2|TRBV7-9|.
CASSEGQLLGGYTF
TGTGCCAGCTCAGAGGGGCAGTTGCTAGGGGGCTACACCTTC
>TRBD1|TRBJ1-5|TRBV5-1|.
CASSYGTAGGPQHF
TGCGCCAGCAGCTACGGGACAGCTGGTGGGCCCCAGCATTTT
>.|TRBJ2-1|TRBV7-3|.
CASSRVGANEQFF
TGTGCCAGCAGTAGGGTTGGGGCGAATGAGCAGTTCTTC
>.|TRBJ2-7|TRBV3-1|.
CASSQQFYEQYF
TGTGCCAGCAGCCAACAGTTCTACGAGCAGTACTTC
>.|TRBJ1-5|TRBV20-1|.
CSASSGQPQHF
TGCAGTGCTAGTTCGGGACAGCCCCAGCATTTT
>.|TRBJ2-3|TRBV6-1|.
CASSERGDADTQYF
TGTGCCAGCAGTGAGAGAGGGGATGCAGATACGCAGTATTTT
>.|TRBJ2-5|TRBV7-9|few
CASSFARGETQYF
TGTGCCAGCAGCTTCGCCCGAGGGGAGACCCAGTACTTC
>TRBD2|TRBJ2-5|TRBV2|many
CASSMGLAGGGETQYF
TGTGCCAGCAGTATGGGACTAGCGGGGGGCGGGGAGACCCAGTACTTC
>TRBD1|TRBJ1-2|TRBV10-3|.
CAISGMTGSGNTF
TGTGCCATCAGTGGGATGACAGGGTCTGGAAACACCTTC
>.|TRBJ1-2|TRBV2|.
CASPQGNYGYTF
TGTGCCAGCCCCCAGGGAAACTATGGCTACACCTTC
>.|TRBJ2-5|TRBV6-6|.
CASQDRWYQETQYF
TGTGCCAGCCAGGACAGATGGTACCAAGAGACCCAGTACTTC
>.|TRBJ2-5|TRBV7-9|.
CASSLEGGAHNETQYF
TGTGCCAGCAGCTTAGAGGGGGGGGCTCACAATGAGACCCAGTACTTC
>.|TRBJ2-2|TRBV7-9|once
CASSPPSVNTGELFF
TGTGCCAGCAGCCCCCCTAGCGTTAACACCGGGGAGCTGTTTTTT
>.|TRBJ2-5|TRBV24-1|.
CTRCQETQYF
TGCACGAGGTGCCAAGAGACCCAGTACTTT
>.|TRBJ2-3|TRBV20-1|many
CSAPPGGRTDTQYF
TGCAGTGCCCCTCCGGGGGGCCGCACAGATACGCAGTATTTT
>TRBD1|TRBJ2-7|TRBV19|few
CASSKGQVSYEQYF
TGTGCCAGTAGTAAGGGACAGGTGAGCTACGAGCAGTACTTC
>TRBD2|TRBJ2-1|TRBV7-9|.
CASDYLTGGEQFF
TGTGCCAGCGACTACCTTACGGGAGGTGAGCAGTTCTTC
>TRBD2|TRBJ2-4|TRBV4-2|many
CASSQDRAGRFQYF
TGTGCCAGCAGCCAAGATAGGGCCGGGAGGTTTCAGTACTTC
>.|TRBJ1-1|TRBV7-8|many
CASSLSQMNTEAFF
TGTGCCAGCAGCTTATCCCAAATGAACACTGAAGCTTTCTTT
>.|TRBJ2-3|TRBV20-1|many
CSAMGSRDSPDTQYF
TGCAGTGCCATGGGGTCGCGGGATAGCCCAGATACGCAGTATTTT
>.|TRBJ2-5|TRBV12-3/TRBV12-4|.
CASSKNRAEETQYF
TGTGCCAGCAGTAAAAACCGGGCCGAAGAGACCCAGTACTTC
>TRBD2|TRBJ2-3|TRBV4-1|.
CASSQAQKLARSTDTQYF
TGCGCCAGCAGCCAAGCTCAAAAACTAGCGCGAAGCACAGATACGCAGTATTTT
>.|TRBJ2-5|TRBV6-5|few
CASTKTNQETQYF
TGTGCCAGCACCAAGACAAATCAAGAGACCCAGTACTTC
>TRBD1|TRBJ1-6|TRBV19|.
CASTDRGPDSPLHF
TGTGCCAGTACTGACAGGGGGCCGGATTCACCCCTCCACTTT
>TRBD2|TRBJ2-5|TRBV25-1|.
CASSGGLAANQETQYF
TGTGCCAGCAGTGGAGGACTAGCGGCTAACCAAGAGACCCAGTACTTC
>TRBD2|TRBJ2-7|TRBV7-8|few
CASSLAGREQYF
TGTGCCAGCAGCTTAGCCGGGAGGGAGCAGTACTTC
>TRBD2|TRBJ2-3|TRBV2|.
CASGEAGGQGDTQYF
TGTGCCAGCGGTGAAGCGGGGGGGCAGGGAGATACGCAGTATTTT
>.|TRBJ2-1|TRBV6-2/TRBV6-3|many
CASNSGYNEQFF
TGTGCCAGCAATTCAGGTTACAATGAGCAGTTCTTC
>.|TRBJ1-2|TRBV7-9|.
CASSLVRWPAYGYTF
TGTGCCAGCAGCTTAGTAAGGTGGCCAGCTTATGGCTACACCTTC
>.|TRBJ1-5|TRBV19|.
CASNDGGGETQHF
TGTGCCAGTAATGATGGGGGCGGAGAGACCCAGCATTTT
>.|TRBJ1-2|TRBV7-2|.
CASSLLRGGSGYTF
TGTGCCAGCAGCTTACTCAGGGGAGGGAGTGGCTACACCTTC
>.|TRBJ1-3|TRBV9|.
CASSALSGNTIYF
TGTGCCAGCAGCGCCCTCTCTGGAAACACCATATATTTT
>.|TRBJ2-2|TRBV7-3|.
CASSRRAGRANTGELFF
TGTGCCAGCAGCCGCAGGGCAGGGCGAGCGAACACCGGGGAGCTGTTTTTT
>TRBD2|TRBJ2-1|TRBV19|.
CASSIAGGDNEQFF
TGTGCCAGTAGTATCGCGGGAGGGGACAATGAGCAGTTCTTC
>TRBD1|TRBJ1-2|TRBV7-2|.
CASSTDRGRDYGFTF
TGTGCCAGCAGTACCGACAGGGGGCGGGACTATGGCTTCACCTTC
>.|TRBJ2-1|TRBV7-6|once
CASSLKGAESTDTQFF
TGTGCCAGCAGCTTAAAGGGTGCGGAGAGCACAGATACGCAGTTCTTC
>.|TRBJ1-6|TRBV12-3/TRBV12-4|few
CASSWTVNSPLHF
TGTGCCAGCAGCTGGACAGTCAATTCACCCCTCCACTTT
>.|TRBJ1-1|TRBV7-9|.
CASSSPLVGDLEAFF
TGTGCCAGCAGCTCCCCTCTGGTGGGAGACCTTGAAGCTTTCTTT
>.|TRBJ2-1|TRBV7-2|.
CASRTMDTYKEQFF
TGTGCCAGCAGGACGATGGACACCTACAAGGAGCAGTTCTTC
>TRBD1|TRBJ2-1|TRBV14|.
CASSQGGQGRFEQFF
TGTGCCAGCAGCCAAGGGGGACAGGGTAGGTTTGAGCAGTTCTTC
>.|TRBJ2-1|TRBV20-1|.
CSAYVREHNEQFF
TGCAGTGCCTATGTGAGGGAACACAATGAGCAGTTCTTC
>TRBD2|TRBJ2-1|TRBV29-1|.
CSVERLAGGGNEQFF
TGCAGCGTTGAGCGACTAGCGGGAGGGGGTAATGAGCAGTTCTTC
>.|TRBJ1-2|TRBV4-1|.
CASSQDTTGKYKGDYTF
TGCGCCAGCAGCCAAGATACCACTGGGAAATATAAGGGGGACTACACCTTC
>TRBD1|TRBJ1-5|TRBV10-3|once
CAIGTGNQPQHF
TGTGCCATTGGGACAGGAAATCAGCCCCAGCATTTT
>.|TRBJ1-1|TRBV5-1|many
CASSLGREARSTEAFF
TGCGCCAGCAGCTTGGGGAGGGAGGCCCGAAGCACTGAAGCTTTCTTT
>TRBD1|TRBJ1-3|TRBV6-1|.
CASSTGSGGAGSGNTIYF
TGTGCCAGCAGTACAGGGTCAGGGGGCGCGGGCTCTGGAAACACCATATATTTT